This T cell receptor (beta chain) is drawn from a study of shared T cell receptors in the human thymus. V dropped 0 bases and J dropped 5; count of bases not matched to a gene: 10. The CDR3 runs to 16 residues. Germline lookup yields CDR1 SGHRS and CDR2 YFSETQ. Libraries were prepared by immunoSEQ multiplex PCR; TCRdb keeps only in-frame clonotypes and omits some of them. The sample comprises over 650,000 clones, about 90% of which are singletons, and over 0.008% rests with the top ten. These records were also assigned to another study, of human thymus T cells. Per that paper: The source of the thymus tissue was resections taken during corrective heart surgery.

The chain is built from TRBV5-1 and TRBJ1-2, with 7 positions matching TRBD1. This TCR was recovered from a boy under two years old with a congenital heart defect. Sequences were obtained from thymocytes. CDR3 coding DNA: TGCGCCAGCAGCTTGGGCCACGTGACAGGGATGTATGGCTACACCTTC. Translation gives CASSLGHVTGMYGYTF.